Presented here are 25 T cell receptor beta chains from one specimen sequenced in a study of T cell changes during pregnancy in multiple sclerosis. Repertoires were generated with immunoSEQ multiplex PCR, while TCRdb's copy carries only in-frame clones and drops some. The table includes tens of thousands of clones, more than 90% detected once. Sequenced material: CD4+ T cells from peripheral blood mononuclear cells, taken in the second trimester of pregnancy. Source of these receptors: a female donor with multiple sclerosis, enrolled in a pregnancy study.

The gene calls are TRBV7-8 and TRBJ1-1; D call uncertain. V was clipped by 3 bases and J by 3 bases, with 11 bases between them. CDR1 SGHVS and CDR2 FQNEAQ come from the germline V gene. There are 14 residues in the CDR3. The CDR3 is CASSFSEGDTEAFF. The DNA of the CDR3 is TGTGCCAGCAGCTTTTCCGAGGGTGACACTGAAGCTTTCTTT.

CDR3 sequence reads: CASSLDGLSNQPQHF. DNA for the CDR3: TGCGCCAGCAGCTTGGACGGGTTAAGCAATCAGCCCCAGCATTTT. The V gene is TRBV5-1, the J gene TRBJ1-5; D is ambiguous. The CDR3 consists of 15 residues. From germline, CDR1 is SGHRS and CDR2 YFSETQ. Trimming removed 0 bases from V and 1 base from J, with 8 bases in between.

This chain's CDR3 is CASSLVYTGLGTDTQYF. CDR3 in DNA: TGTGCCAGCAGCTTGGTGTATACAGGGCTGGGCACAGATACGCAGTATTTT. The chain joins TRBV5-8 to TRBJ2-3; D is possibly TRBD1 (6 bases). The CDR3 spans 17 residues. Germline V gene sequence: CDR1 SGHTS, CDR2 YDEGEE. Trimming pared 0 bases from V and 1 base from J, leaving 15 bases between.

The chain employs TRBV19 and TRBJ2-7, with D hard to call. Between the trimmed V and J ends, which lost 5 bases and 2 bases, there was a span of 13 bases. The germline CDR1 and CDR2 sequences are LNHDA and SQIVND (reference sequence). There are 14 residues in the CDR3. This CDR3 is CASSPPYRPYEQYF. Written as DNA, the CDR3 is TGTGCCAGTAGTCCCCCATACAGACCCTACGAGCAGTACTTC.

J is TRBJ1-2 and V is TRBV30; 12 bases line up with TRBD1. V lost 1 base to trimming and J lost 8 bases; unmatched junction nucleotides: 2. The germline gives CDR1 GTSNPN, CDR2 SVGIG (reference sequence). The CDR3 runs 13 residues. Written as DNA, the CDR3 is TGTGCCTGGAGTGGGGACAGGGGGCAGGGCTACACCTTC. Encoded protein: CAWSGDRGQGYTF.

J is TRBJ1-2 and V is TRBV5-1, with 10 bases matching TRBD1. The CDR3 has 16 residues. V gave up 4 bases and J gave up 7 bases; unmatched junction bases: 13. Germline assignment: CDR1 SGHRS and CDR2 YFSETQ. CDR3 bases: TGCGCCAGCAGCAGTGCTGGACCGGGACAGGGGACTGGCTACACCTTC. Protein: CASSSAGPGQGTGYTF. The full variable domain, with the rest looked up from reference TRBV5-1 and TRBJ1-2, is KAGVTQTPRYLIKTRGQQVTLSCSPISGHRSVSWYQQTPGQGLQFLFEYFSETQRNKGNFPGRFSGRQFSNSRSEMNVSTLELGDSALYLCASSSAGPGQGTGYTFGSGTRLTVV.

The chain couples TRBV21-1 to TRBJ2-7; the table's D call of TRBD1 was not tested on the DNA. TRBV21-1 is designated a pseudogene. The CDR3 is made up of 17 amino acids. The CDR3 DNA reads as TGTGCCAGCAGCCTTGCTCCCCCACCCCGGACAGCCTACGAGCAGTACTTC. Translating gives CASSLAPPPRTAYEQYF.

The chain combines TRBV2 with TRBJ2-7; tentative D call: TRBD1 (5 bases). Per the germline V gene, CDR1 is SNHLY and CDR2 is FYNNEI. V was shortened by 8 bases and J by 4 bases, with 12 bases between the two germline ends. The CDR3 consists of 12 residues. In DNA form, the CDR3 reads TGTGCCAGCTGGGCTAAGGGGTACGAGCAGTACTTC. It is translated as CASWAKGYEQYF. The full variable domain, completed using reference TRBV2 and TRBJ2-7, is EPEVTQTPSHQVTQMGQEVILRCVPISNHLYFYWYRQILGQKVEFLVSFYNNEISEKSEIFDDQFSVERPDGSNFTLKIRSTKLEDSAMYFCASWAKGYEQYFGPGTRLTVT.

The chain recombines TRBV12-2 with TRBJ1-5; the table's TRBD1 call for D was not verified on the DNA. TRBV12-2 is tagged as a pseudogene. CDR3 size: 16 residues. This chain's CDR3 is CASRQRQGNSNQPQHF. The CDR3 nucleotides read TGTGCAAGTCGCCAACGACAGGGAAATAGCAATCAGCCCCAGCATTTT.

The CDR3 region is CASTLQGGTDTQYF. The CDR3 region has the DNA TGTGCCAGCACCCTCCAGGGGGGCACAGATACGCAGTATTTT. The gene calls are TRBV7-8 and TRBJ2-3; 7 nucleotides match TRBD1. The V gene end was trimmed by 7 bases and the J gene end by 1 base; junction bases not matched to a gene: 5. The CDR3 is 14 residues long. The germline V gene encodes CDR1 SGHVS and CDR2 FQNEAQ.

J is TRBJ1-1 and V is TRBV5-1, with unresolved D. The length of the CDR3 is 17 residues. The germline V gene encodes CDR1 SGHRS and CDR2 YFSETQ. V was shortened by 3 bases and J by 2 bases, with 20 bases between the two germline ends. The CDR3 reads CASSSIYDWTGNTEAFF. CDR3 in DNA: TGCGCCAGCAGCTCGATATATGATTGGACTGGAAACACTGAAGCTTTCTTT. Together with reference TRBV5-1 and TRBJ1-1, the CDR3 gives the full variable domain: KAGVTQTPRYLIKTRGQQVTLSCSPISGHRSVSWYQQTPGQGLQFLFEYFSETQRNKGNFPGRFSGRQFSNSRSEMNVSTLELGDSALYLCASSSIYDWTGNTEAFFGQGTRLTVV.

This rearrangement joins TRBV5-1 to TRBJ2-5; 12 nucleotides agree with TRBD1. CDR1 is SGHRS and CDR2 is YFSETQ in the germline V gene. The CDR3 loop spans 16 amino acids. The junction had 5 bases not matched to a gene; V was cut back by 0 bases and J by 5 bases. The CDR3 region has the DNA TGCGCCAGCAGCTTGGCAGGGACAGGGGGCTCGGAGACCCAGTACTTC. Residues: CASSLAGTGGSETQYF.

This clone was seen a single time. The genes are TRBV5-1 and TRBJ1-1; 9 bases match TRBD1. Trimming cost V 5 bases and J 4 bases; bases outside gene matches: 6. Germline-derived CDR1 and CDR2 are SGHRS and YFSETQ. The CDR3 totals 14 residues. CDR3: CASRQGAFGTEAFF. The CDR3 DNA follows: TGCGCCAGCAGACAGGGGGCATTTGGCACTGAAGCTTTCTTT.

The chain uses TRBV5-1 and TRBJ2-1, with D possibly matching TRBD1 (6 bases). V lost 0 bases, J lost 10 bases, and 8 bases lay in between. In germline, CDR1 is SGHRS, CDR2 YFSETQ. CDR3 length: 12 amino acids. Here the CDR3 reads CASSLEGHEQFF. CDR3 nucleotide sequence: TGCGCCAGCAGCTTGGAGGGACACGAGCAGTTCTTC. Based on the CDR3 plus reference TRBV5-1 and TRBJ2-1, the full variable domain is KAGVTQTPRYLIKTRGQQVTLSCSPISGHRSVSWYQQTPGQGLQFLFEYFSETQRNKGNFPGRFSGRQFSNSRSEMNVSTLELGDSALYLCASSLEGHEQFFGPGTRLTVL.

The chain is built from TRBV5-1 and TRBJ2-5; D ambiguous. V shed 0 bases and J shed 5 bases, with 14 bases lying between them. Germline V gives CDR1 SGHRS, CDR2 YFSETQ. CDR3 length equals 15 residues. CDR3 loop: CASSLDSSSWETQYF. The CDR3, as DNA: TGCGCCAGCAGCTTGGATTCTAGTAGTTGGGAGACCCAGTACTTC.

This sequence joins TRBV28 and TRBJ1-3; D might be TRBD1 (6 bases). V lost 3 bases and J 3 bases, leaving 18 bases between the germline ends. This CDR3 has 17 residues. CDR1 and CDR2 from the germline V gene are MDHEN and SYDVKM. The CDR3 DNA reads as TGTGCCAGCAGTTTTTGGAGTTCAGGGGTAGGTGGAAACACCATATATTTT. It translates to CASSFWSSGVGGNTIYF.

This sequence joins TRBV7-2 and TRBJ2-1, with 11 bases aligning to TRBD2. The germline V gene has CDR1 SGHTA and CDR2 FQGNSA. The CDR3 length is 16 residues. Unmatched junction bases numbered 9, after V lost 1 base and J lost 10 bases. CDR3 region: CASSLGLAGGRLEQFF. CDR3 DNA sequence: TGTGCCAGCAGCTTAGGGCTAGCGGGGGGCCGATTGGAGCAGTTCTTC.

The chain joins TRBV27 to TRBJ1-2; D unresolved. The CDR3 is 14 amino acids. The germline V and J ends were trimmed by 5 bases and 4 bases, with 14 bases remaining between them. Germline lookup yields CDR1 MNHEY and CDR2 SMNVEV (reference sequence). CDR3 in DNA: TGTGCCAGCAGTCGACTTAGTGCCCCCTATGGCTACACCTTC. This translates into CASSRLSAPYGYTF.

The V gene is TRBV7-2, the J gene TRBJ2-7; 7 bases line up with TRBD2. Looked up from germline, CDR1 is SGHTA and CDR2 is FQGNSA. The CDR3 contains 14 residues. V gave up 5 bases and J gave up 0 bases; unmatched junction bases: 4. CDR3 DNA sequence: TGTGCCAGCAGCACCGGGACTACCTCCTACGAGCAGTACTTC. It is translated as CASSTGTTSYEQYF.

The chain recombines TRBV29-1 with TRBJ2-7; 8 bases are a match to TRBD1. The V segment lost 6 bases and the J segment 5 bases; nucleotides outside the gene matches: 6. CDR1 SQVTM and CDR2 ANQGSEA come from the germline V gene. The CDR3 extends over 12 amino acids. As DNA, the CDR3 is TGCAGCGTCCCGGGACAGGCTGACGAGCAGTACTTC. Translating it yields CSVPGQADEQYF.

The CDR3 bases are TGTGCCAGCAGCTCCGCATTGGGGCAGGGGACTGAAGCTTTCTTT. Its translation: CASSSALGQGTEAFF. The genes are TRBV11-1 and TRBJ1-1; possibly TRBD1 for D (6 bases). The CDR3 extends over 15 amino acids. Trimming stripped 4 bases from V and 5 bases from J, with 17 bases between. The germline V gene encodes CDR1 SGHAT and CDR2 FQDESV (reference sequence).

The chain combines TRBV9 with TRBJ2-1; 8 bases match TRBD1. Germline-derived CDR1 and CDR2 are SGDLS and YYNGEE. The length of the CDR3 is 16 residues. V was clipped by 3 bases and J by 3 bases; unmatched bases: 8. This chain's CDR3 is CASSAGQGRSYNEQFF. The CDR3 coding sequence is TGTGCCAGCAGCGCAGGACAGGGAAGAAGCTACAATGAGCAGTTCTTC.

V gene TRBV6-6 combines with J gene TRBJ2-2; 9 bases are shared with TRBD1. J lost 1 base, V lost 6 bases, and 3 bases had no gene match. The CDR3 sequence is 15 residues long. The germline V gene encodes CDR1 MNHNY and CDR2 SVGAGI (reference sequence). CDR3 bases: TGTGCCAGCAGAAGGGACAGGGAGAACACCGGGGAGCTGTTTTTT. Translating gives CASRRDRENTGELFF.

This rearrangement joins TRBV18 to TRBJ1-1, with D unresolved. Between the trimmed V and J ends, which lost 4 bases and 3 bases, there was a span of 9 bases. Germline CDR1 KGHSH, CDR2 LQKENI. The CDR3 has 13 residues. The chain's CDR3 is CASSRQRDTEAFF. The CDR3 coding sequence is TGTGCCAGCTCACGCCAGCGGGACACTGAAGCTTTCTTT.

The chain recombines TRBV5-1 with TRBJ1-1; 8 nucleotides align to TRBD1. The V segment lost 1 base and the J segment 2 bases; nucleotides outside the gene matches: 4. From germline, CDR1 is SGHRS and CDR2 YFSETQ. This CDR3 has 15 residues. CDR3 nucleotide sequence: TGCGCCAGCAGCTTGACAGGGGGATCCAACACTGAAGCTTTCTTT. Translating it yields CASSLTGGSNTEAFF.